The sequence of this T cell receptor (beta chain) was determined in a study of blood T cell repertoires in COVID-19. The table came from immunoSEQ multiplex PCR; TCRdb's copy has only in-frame clones and leaves some out. The sample has about 33,000 clones, approximately 86% seen once. The CDR3 spans 13 residues. The ends were cut back, 4 bases at V and 7 bases at J, with 14 bases in the middle. Germline V gives CDR1 SGHDT, CDR2 YYEEEE. The TCR originated in a human donor in a cohort sampled during active COVID-19. V gene TRBV5-6 combines with J gene TRBJ1-1, with D hard to call. Source material: peripheral blood. CDR3 DNA: TGTGCCAGCAGCCTACGGGGAGGCATTGAAGCTTTCTTT. Protein: CASSLRGGIEAFF.